This T cell receptor (beta chain) appears in the sequencing data of a study of control samples from healthy donors and cancer patients. Using immunoSEQ multiplex PCR, the repertoire was profiled, and TCRdb retains in-frame clones only, with some absent. This sample has about 97,000 clones, with roughly 90% found just once. CDR1 and CDR2 from the germline V gene are SGHTA and FQGNSA. Trimming stripped 6 bases from V and 7 bases from J, with 16 bases between. The CDR3 has 15 residues. Source material: blood. This TCR came from a man aged 25-45 years in good health. This chain links TRBV7-2 with TRBJ1-6; tentative D call: TRBD1 (5 bases). This CDR3 is CASRSMGLGNSPLHF. Here the CDR3 DNA reads TGTGCCAGCAGGTCCATGGGGCTGGGAAATTCACCCCTCCACTTT.